These 25 T cell receptor beta chains originate from one sample sequenced in a study of blood T cell repertoires in COVID-19. This table comes from immunoSEQ multiplex PCR, and its TCRdb copy is limited to in-frame clones, with some not included. The data contain 200,000 to 250,000 clones, roughly 85% of them singletons. The sample consisted of peripheral blood. The receptors were gathered from an older woman with COVID-19, enrolled during active disease.

The chain employs TRBV5-5 and TRBJ1-6; TRBD1 aligns across 10 bases. The CDR3 has 16 residues. V was clipped by 4 bases and J by 8 bases; unmatched bases: 9. Germline lookup yields CDR1 SGHKS and CDR2 YYEKEE (reference sequence). Here the CDR3 DNA reads TGTGCCAGCAGCGGACCGGGACAGGGGCGACATTCACCCCTCCACTTT. The encoded protein is CASSGPGQGRHSPLHF. Full variable domain (remainder filled in from reference TRBV5-5 and TRBJ1-6): DAGVTQSPTHLIKTRGQQVTLRCSPISGHKSVSWYQQVLGQGPQFIFQYYEKEERGRGNFPDRFSARQFPNYSSELNVNALLLGDSALYLCASSGPGQGRHSPLHFGNGTRLTVT.

The chain uses TRBV6-1 and TRBJ2-7; D remains ambiguous. The V gene's germline CDR1 is MNHNS and CDR2 SASEGT. V was clipped by 2 bases and J by 0 bases, with 8 bases between them. The CDR3 length is 14 residues. CDR3 protein: CASSEYTNSYEQYF. The CDR3 DNA reads as TGTGCCAGCAGTGAATATACTAACTCCTACGAGCAGTACTTC.

This chain joins TRBV9 and TRBJ1-2, with unresolved D. Germline values: CDR1 SGDLS, CDR2 YYNGEE. The CDR3 totals 15 residues. The V and J ends lost 0 bases and 7 bases respectively, with 16 bases between them. DNA of the CDR3: TGTGCCAGCAGCGTAGTGGGTTCTCCCCGGGGTGGCTACACCTTC. It specifies CASSVVGSPRGGYTF.

The chain recombines TRBV19 with TRBJ1-2; tentatively, D is TRBD1 (5 bases). The V end lost 3 bases, the J end lost 8 bases, and 16 bases lay between the germline ends. Per germline, CDR1 LNHDA and CDR2 SQIVND (reference sequence). The CDR3 has 14 residues. The CDR3 spells CASSIYGGGKGYTF. The CDR3 DNA follows: TGTGCCAGTAGTATCTACGGGGGAGGGAAAGGCTACACCTTC.

The chain carries TRBV15 and TRBJ2-1, with a tentative D call TRBD2 (6 bases). Germline CDR1 reads LNHNV; CDR2 reads YYDKDF (reference sequence). The germline V and J ends were trimmed by 1 base and 4 bases, with 11 bases remaining between them. The CDR3 loop spans 15 amino acids. The CDR3 sequence is CATSRGGDLYNEQFF. CDR3 sequence (DNA): TGTGCCACCAGCAGAGGGGGGGATTTATACAATGAGCAGTTCTTC.

The chain combines TRBV29-1 with TRBJ1-5; no clear D gene. The CDR3 is 11 residues long. The germline V and J ends were trimmed by 3 bases and 9 bases, with 9 bases remaining between them. Germline V gene sequence: CDR1 SQVTM, CDR2 ANQGSEA. The CDR3 loop is CSVERAMPQHF. The CDR3 region has the DNA TGCAGCGTTGAGAGGGCCATGCCCCAGCATTTT.

This CDR3 reads CASSQVGGPYGYTF. In nucleotides, the CDR3 is TGCGCCAGCAGCCAAGTAGGAGGGCCCTATGGCTACACCTTC. The V call is TRBV4-3, the J call TRBJ1-2; no definite D call. Germline V gene data show CDR1 as LGHNA and CDR2 as YSLEER. There are 14 residues in the CDR3. V was pared by 1 base and J by 4 bases, with 10 bases between.

Concerning this clone: The sample carries other DNA sequences with the same CDR3. The rearrangement uses TRBV7-3 and TRBJ2-1; 10 bases agree with TRBD2. CDR3 length: 15 residues. Germline V gives CDR1 SGHTA, CDR2 FQGTGA. V shed 6 bases and J 0 bases; nucleotides not matched to a gene: 2. CDR3 sequence: CASSRTSGSYNEQFF. CDR3 nucleotides: TGTGCCAGCAGTAGGACTAGCGGCTCCTACAATGAGCAGTTCTTC. Combining the CDR3 with reference TRBV7-3 and TRBJ2-1 gives the whole variable domain GAGVSQTPSNKVTEKGKYVELRCDPISGHTALYWYRQSLGQGPEFLIYFQGTGAADDSGLPNDRFFAVRPEGSVSTLKIQRTERGDSAVYLCASSRTSGSYNEQFFGPGTRLTVL.

The genes are TRBV2 and TRBJ2-7; 10 bases are shared with TRBD2. Germline CDR1 is SNHLY and CDR2 is FYNNEI. This CDR3 has 17 amino acids. After removal of 1 base from V and 1 base from J, the junction contained 7 bases not matched to a gene. CDR3 region: CASSEGIAGGSSYEQYF. In DNA, the CDR3 is TGTGCCAGCAGTGAAGGAATAGCGGGGGGCAGTTCCTACGAGCAGTACTTC.

V is TRBV30 and J is TRBJ2-3; 12 bases line up with TRBD2. Germline CDR1 is GTSNPN and CDR2 is SVGIG (reference sequence). With V trimmed by 6 bases and J by 4 bases, 11 bases remained unmatched. The CDR3 is 16 residues long. The CDR3 loop is CACRGKTSGGADTQYF. The CDR3 bases are TGTGCCTGCAGGGGGAAGACTAGCGGGGGCGCAGATACGCAGTATTTT.

This sequence joins TRBV4-3 and TRBJ1-2; TRBD1 might be the D (6 bases). Germline CDR1 is LGHNA and CDR2 is YSLEER. The CDR3 runs to 15 residues. Trimming stripped 1 base from V and 4 bases from J, with 13 bases between. CDR3 sequence: CASSQARAGAYGYTF. CDR3 sequence (DNA): TGCGCCAGCAGCCAAGCCCGCGCGGGGGCCTATGGCTACACCTTC.

This CDR3 is CSVGISNTEAFF. DNA of the CDR3: TGCAGCGTCGGGATCTCGAACACTGAAGCTTTCTTT. This chain connects TRBV29-1 to TRBJ1-1, with unresolved D. The CDR3 is 12 residues long. The V gene's germline CDR1 is SQVTM and CDR2 ANQGSEA. Trimming cost V 6 bases and J 1 base, with 9 bases left between them. Combining the CDR3 with reference TRBV29-1 and TRBJ1-1 gives the whole variable domain SAVISQKPSRDICQRGTSLTIQCQVDSQVTMMFWYRQQPGQSLTLIATANQGSEATYESGFVIDKFPISRPNLTFSTLTVSNMSPEDSSIYLCSVGISNTEAFFGQGTRLTVV.

V is TRBV6-6 and J is TRBJ2-2; TRBD1 matches at 7 bases. The CDR3 consists of 16 residues. The trim removed 5 bases at V and 0 bases at J, leaving 6 bases unmatched. The germline CDR1 and CDR2 sequences are MNHNY and SVGAGI (reference sequence). CDR3 DNA: TGTGCCAGCAGTCGCGGACAGGCCGCGAACACCGGGGAGCTGTTTTTT. This codes for CASSRGQAANTGELFF.

The rearrangement joins TRBV11-3 to TRBJ2-1; 11 bases match TRBD2. Germline V gene data show CDR1 as SGHNT and CDR2 as YENEEA. This CDR3 spans 16 amino acids. With 3 bases clipped from V and 8 bases from J, the junction kept 9 bases outside the gene matches. CDR3: CASSFGLAGGIDEQFF. The CDR3 DNA reads as TGTGCCAGCAGCTTTGGCCTAGCGGGGGGTATAGATGAGCAGTTCTTC.

This chain connects TRBV6-5 to TRBJ2-1; tentative D call: TRBD2 (5 bases). This CDR3 has 14 amino acids. The V gene's germline CDR1 is MNHEY and CDR2 SVGAGI. Trimming pared 6 bases from V and 6 bases from J, leaving 15 bases between. The chain's CDR3 is CASSLEGSFNEQFF. The CDR3 DNA sequence: TGTGCCAGCAGCCTTGAAGGGAGTTTCAATGAGCAGTTCTTC.

The chain uses TRBV5-1 and TRBJ2-3; TRBD2 agrees at 13 bases. There are 18 residues in the CDR3. Trimming at V came to 0 bases and at J to 1 base, leaving 5 bases not matched to a gene. Germline assignment: CDR1 SGHRS and CDR2 YFSETQ. The CDR3: CASSLGPGTSGGTDTQYF. CDR3 nucleotides: TGCGCCAGCAGCTTGGGGCCCGGGACTAGCGGGGGCACAGATACGCAGTATTTT.

The chain combines TRBV19 with TRBJ1-1; 7 bases align to TRBD1. The CDR3 is made up of 15 amino acids. CDR1 and CDR2 (germline): LNHDA, SQIVND (reference sequence). Unmatched junction bases numbered 7, after V lost 5 bases and J lost 1 base. CDR3 nucleotide sequence: TGTGCCAGTAGTGCTGACAGGGCGGGGAACACTGAAGCTTTCTTT. As protein: CASSADRAGNTEAFF. The whole variable domain, remainder taken from reference TRBV19 and TRBJ1-1, is DGGITQSPKYLFRKEGQNVTLSCEQNLNHDAMYWYRQDPGQGLRLIYYSQIVNDFQKGDIAEGYSVSREKKESFPLTVTSAQKNPTAFYLCASSADRAGNTEAFFGQGTRLTVV.

The chain uses TRBV27 and TRBJ2-7; no clear D. The V gene lost 5 bases and the J gene lost 7 bases, with 12 bases spanning the gap. The V gene's germline CDR1 is MNHEY and CDR2 SMNVEV (reference sequence). The CDR3 is 12 amino acids. This chain's CDR3 is CASSRPGGEQYF. The DNA of the CDR3 is TGTGCCAGCAGTAGGCCAGGTGGGGAGCAGTACTTC.

This sequence joins TRBV5-1 and TRBJ1-1; the D is unclear. Trimming pared 0 bases from V and 4 bases from J, leaving 10 bases between. The CDR3 is 14 amino acids. The germline V gene has CDR1 SGHRS and CDR2 YFSETQ. Written as DNA, the CDR3 is TGCGCCAGCAGCTTGGCTATTGGTGCCACTGAAGCTTTCTTT. It specifies CASSLAIGATEAFF.

This rearrangement joins TRBV18 to TRBJ2-3; 9 bases map to TRBD1. The CDR3 length is 17 residues. The junction had 10 bases not matched to a gene; V was cut back by 4 bases and J by 2 bases. CDR1 is KGHSH and CDR2 is LQKENI in the germline V gene. In DNA form, the CDR3 reads TGTGCCAGCTCACGGACAACCGGGACAGGGAACACAGATACGCAGTATTTT. The encoded protein is CASSRTTGTGNTDTQYF.

This chain uses TRBV4-3 with TRBJ2-3; TRBD1 aligns across 11 bases. The CDR3 extends over 16 amino acids. CDR1 is LGHNA, CDR2 YSLEER, per germline. V lost 8 bases and J lost 0; bases outside the gene matches: 7. The CDR3 is CASGTGTGGSTDTQYF. The CDR3 nucleotides read TGCGCCAGCGGAACCGGGACAGGGGGTAGCACAGATACGCAGTATTTT.

This clone was recorded only once. The chain couples TRBV7-2 to TRBJ1-5, with D uncertain. The CDR3 consists of 15 residues. The germline V gene has CDR1 SGHTA and CDR2 FQGNSA. The ends were cut back, 1 base at V and 5 bases at J, with 12 bases in the middle. CDR3 nucleotide sequence: TGTGCCAGCAGCTTAGGCCCGGAGAGGGATCAGCCCCAGCATTTT. Encoded protein: CASSLGPERDQPQHF.

This chain connects TRBV9 to TRBJ1-2; 8 nucleotides match TRBD1. Per germline, CDR1 SGDLS and CDR2 YYNGEE. V lost 4 bases and J lost 5; bases outside the gene matches: 10. CDR3 length equals 15 residues. As DNA, the CDR3 is TGTGCCAGCAGCACCTCAGGGACAGGTTTTTATGGCTACACCTTC. Translation: CASSTSGTGFYGYTF.

J is TRBJ2-7 and V is TRBV27; 7 positions match TRBD1. The CDR3 consists of 16 residues. V shed 7 bases and J 6 bases; nucleotides not matched to a gene: 18. Germline assignment: CDR1 MNHEY and CDR2 SMNVEV (reference sequence). The CDR3 is CASKAPHRGPESEQYF. The CDR3 DNA is TGTGCCAGCAAGGCTCCCCACAGGGGCCCTGAGTCCGAGCAGTACTTC.

The chain recombines TRBV5-1 with TRBJ1-1; possible D gene TRBD1, 5 bases. This CDR3 is built from 14 residues. With 0 bases removed from V and 1 base from J, the gap between germline ends came to 7 bases. In germline, CDR1 is SGHRS, CDR2 YFSETQ. DNA for the CDR3: TGCGCCAGCAGCTTGGGACAGCCGAACACTGAAGCTTTCTTT. This codes for CASSLGQPNTEAFF.